This T cell receptor (beta chain) was recovered during a study of human T cells and chemical hapten exposure. Study in general: Sensitization applied 2% DPC to approximately 2 cm by approximately 2 cm of upper inner arm skin. Once 0.01% DPC had been applied to the upper back by patch test, readings were taken at 6 days.

Noted time point: patch test 1, 2 weeks after DPC sensitization. The treatment: therapeutic diphenylcyclopropenone sensitization with weekly scalp DPC. The ends were cut back, 7 bases at V and 2 bases at J, with 14 bases in the middle. Germline V gene data show CDR1 as SEHNR and CDR2 as FQNEAQ (reference sequence). This CDR3 spans 15 amino acids. This clonotype was detected only a few times. TCRdb ran MiXCR on the RACE reads and lists one entry per CDR3 protein. Of about 120,000 distinct CDR3 sequences in the sample, around an eighth were seen once. The chain has TRBV7-9 and TRBJ2-2; a weak D match, TRBD2 (7 bases). The input for sequencing was whole blood, taken in connection with sensitization to the hapten diphenylcyclopropenone (DPC). This TCR was sampled from a woman in her fifties or sixties with alopecia areata. Some clones in this sample may be carry-over from other donors' samples. The DNA of the CDR3 is TGTGCCAGCACCAACCGGGGGGCCAACACCGGGGAGCTGTTTTTT. Amino acids: CASTNRGANTGELFF.